One and the same sample provided the 30 T cell receptor beta chains below, sequenced in a study of neoadjuvant anti-PD-1 for oral cavity cancer. Libraries were prepared by immunoSEQ multiplex PCR; TCRdb keeps only in-frame clonotypes and omits some of them. The repertoire holds more than 5,000 clones, with almost 60% as singletons. The sequencing used tumor tissue, collected before nivolumab (anti-PD-1) treatment. The receptors were sampled from a person aged 35 to 85 with oral cavity squamous cell carcinoma.

V is TRBV6-6 and J is TRBJ1-5, with D unresolved. The CDR3 spans 12 residues. Trimming took 7 bases from V and 4 from J, leaving 8 bases between them. Germline V gene data show CDR1 as MNHNY and CDR2 as SVGAGI (reference sequence). The CDR3 loop reads CASTEGNQPQHF. DNA of the CDR3: TGTGCCAGCACGGAAGGGAATCAGCCCCAGCATTTT.

The chain links TRBV18 to TRBJ1-1, with D possibly being TRBD1 (6 bases). Germline V gene sequence: CDR1 KGHSH, CDR2 LQKENI. The CDR3 length is 14 residues. V lost 5 bases to trimming and J lost 4 bases, with 14 bases between them. The CDR3: CASSAGAGGTEAFF. The CDR3 nucleotides are TGTGCCAGCTCAGCGGGGGCGGGGGGCACTGAAGCTTTCTTT.

The table lists this clone with a count of one. The chain links TRBV7-9 to TRBJ1-1; D ambiguous. Germline lookup yields CDR1 SEHNR and CDR2 FQNEAQ (reference sequence). The CDR3 totals 15 residues. Trimming pared 1 base from V and 3 bases from J, leaving 12 bases between. In DNA form, the CDR3 reads TGTGCCAGCAGCTTAGGGCAACATTGGGACACTGAAGCTTTCTTT. It translates to CASSLGQHWDTEAFF.

The chain employs TRBV6-5 and TRBJ2-2; D is unresolved. Germline V lookup: CDR1 MNHEY, CDR2 SVGAGI. The CDR3 loop spans 13 amino acids. V lost 3 bases and J lost 4, with 6 bases in between. The CDR3 nucleotides are TGTGCCAGCAGTTATGGGATCACCGGGGAGCTGTTTTTT. The encoded protein is CASSYGITGELFF.

The genes are TRBV7-9 and TRBJ2-6, with D maybe TRBD2 (5 bases). The CDR3 is 15 residues long. CDR1 and CDR2 from the germline V gene are SEHNR and FQNEAQ (reference sequence). Trimming removed 5 bases from V and 2 bases from J, with 10 bases in between. The CDR3 sequence is CASSLVEAGANVLTF. The DNA for the CDR3 is TGTGCCAGCAGCCTGGTGGAGGCTGGGGCCAACGTCCTGACTTTC.

This clone has only one observation. The chain joins TRBV19 to TRBJ2-7; D not certain. CDR1 and CDR2 (germline): LNHDA, SQIVND (reference sequence). The ends were cut back, 2 bases at V and 2 bases at J, with 16 bases in the middle. The CDR3 contains 16 residues. CDR3 loop: CASSINFGAQTYEQYF. CDR3 in DNA: TGTGCCAGTAGTATAAATTTCGGTGCACAAACCTACGAGCAGTACTTC.

The rearrangement links TRBV11-2 to TRBJ1-6; TRBD1 matches 7 bases. This CDR3 has 19 amino acids. V shed 1 base and J 0 bases; nucleotides not matched to a gene: 9. Germline loops: CDR1 SGHAT, CDR2 FQNNGV. The CDR3 DNA reads as TGTGCCAGCAGCTTAGGCGGGGACAGCATTAGCTCCTATAATTCACCCCTCCACTTT. Residues: CASSLGGDSISSYNSPLHF.

V gene TRBV9 combines with J gene TRBJ1-4, with 9 bases identical to TRBD1. After removal of 3 bases from V and 6 bases from J, the junction contained 12 bases not matched to a gene. The CDR3 is made up of 17 amino acids. Germline V CDR1 and CDR2: SGDLS, YYNGEE. CDR3 in amino acids: CASSDTTTGGEDEKLFF. The CDR3, as DNA: TGTGCCAGCAGCGACACTACAACAGGGGGCGAGGATGAAAAACTGTTTTTT.

J is TRBJ2-2 and V is TRBV18; unclear D gene. V was clipped by 2 bases and J by 0 bases, with 7 bases between them. CDR3 length: 15 residues. In germline, CDR1 is KGHSH, CDR2 LQKENI. The CDR3 is CASSPIDSNTGELFF. CDR3 coding DNA: TGTGCCAGCTCACCAATTGACTCGAACACCGGGGAGCTGTTTTTT.

The V gene is TRBV5-4, the J gene TRBJ2-1, with 12 bases aligning to TRBD1. CDR1 is SGHNT, CDR2 YYREEE, per germline (reference sequence). The CDR3 totals 15 residues. V lost 1 base and J lost 8; bases outside the gene matches: 4. The CDR3 here is CASSLQGQGADEQFF. In DNA form, the CDR3 reads TGTGCCAGCAGCTTGCAGGGACAGGGGGCAGATGAGCAGTTCTTC.

This rearrangement joins TRBV2 to TRBJ1-6, with D maybe TRBD1 (5 bases). Trimming shortened V by 2 bases and J by 6 bases, and 26 bases separated the two germline ends. Germline CDR1 SNHLY, CDR2 FYNNEI. The CDR3 covers 20 residues. The CDR3 region is CASSELVPPTAYYLNSPLHF. Here the CDR3 DNA reads TGTGCCAGCAGTGAATTAGTTCCCCCGACAGCCTATTACCTTAATTCACCCCTCCACTTT.

The chain links TRBV7-9 to TRBJ2-1; D could derive from TRBD1 or TRBD2 (5 bases each). CDR1 and CDR2 from the germline V gene are SEHNR and FQNEAQ (reference sequence). There are 17 residues in the CDR3. Between the trimmed V and J ends, which lost 4 bases and 7 bases, there was a span of 23 bases. The CDR3 region has the DNA TGTGCCAGCAGCTCCGGTGGGGCGTTAGGGTCGGGGAATGAGCAGTTCTTC. Its translation is CASSSGGALGSGNEQFF.

V gene TRBV5-6 combines with J gene TRBJ1-6, with no clear D. V was cut by 0 bases and J by 7 bases, with 2 bases left in between. Germline V lookup: CDR1 SGHDT, CDR2 YYEEEE. This CDR3 comprises 12 residues. The CDR3 sequence: CASSLANSPLHF. In nucleotides, the CDR3 is TGTGCCAGCAGCTTGGCGAATTCACCCCTCCACTTT.

The chain carries TRBV18 and TRBJ2-5; TRBD1 matches at 8 bases. With V trimmed by 3 bases and J by 2 bases, 11 bases remained unmatched. This CDR3 contains 17 residues. Germline CDR1 is KGHSH and CDR2 is LQKENI. In nucleotides, the CDR3 is TGTGCCAGCTCACCCCAACTGCTCGGGACAGGACAAGAGACCCAGTACTTC. It specifies CASSPQLLGTGQETQYF.

The J gene is TRBJ1-1, the V gene TRBV7-9, with D unclear. CDR1 is SEHNR and CDR2 is FQNEAQ in the germline V gene (reference sequence). This CDR3 region has 13 residues. The V gene lost 5 bases and the J gene lost 5 bases, with 12 bases spanning the gap. The DNA for the CDR3 is TGTGCCAGCAGCCAGGCCCAGTGGACTGAAGCTTTCTTT. Its protein is CASSQAQWTEAFF.

The gene calls are TRBV19 and TRBJ1-6, with 9 bases identical to TRBD1. CDR1 LNHDA and CDR2 SQIVND come from the germline V gene (reference sequence). V shed 7 bases, J shed 6 bases, and the junction held 7 bases outside the gene matches. The CDR3 extends over 15 amino acids. The CDR3 DNA follows: TGTGCCAGTACTATTTCGGGACAGGGTAATTCACCCCTCCACTTT. This sequence encodes CASTISGQGNSPLHF.

The chain carries TRBV12-5 and TRBJ2-3; D unclear. The CDR3 has 12 amino acids. Germline lookup yields CDR1 LGHNT and CDR2 FRNRAP. Trimming took 1 base from V and 10 from J, leaving 9 bases between them. CDR3 protein: CASGLGPGAQYF. As DNA, the CDR3 is TGTGCTAGTGGTTTGGGCCCTGGTGCGCAGTATTTT. Supplemented by reference TRBV12-5 and TRBJ2-3, the full variable domain reads DARVTQTPRHKVTEMGQEVTMRCQPILGHNTVFWYRQTMMQGLELLAYFRNRAPLDDSGMPKDRFSAEMPDATLATLKIQPSEPRDSAVYFCASGLGPGAQYFGPGTRLTVL.

The chain links TRBV10-2 to TRBJ2-4; the D is unclear. The CDR3 is 12 residues long. Germline V gives CDR1 WSHSY, CDR2 SAAADI. Trimming took off 6 bases at V and 13 bases at J, with 16 bases between the two ends. Here the CDR3 DNA reads TGCGCCAGCAGCGCCCTAAGGAGCAGCCAGTACTTC. Translated, it gives CASSALRSSQYF.

This clone came up a few times. CDR3: CASSLAQRSYEQYF. The CDR3 DNA reads TGTGCCAGCAGCTTAGCCCAGCGCTCCTACGAGCAGTACTTC. The V gene is TRBV7-6, the J gene TRBJ2-7, with D unresolved. This CDR3 comprises 14 residues. Germline assignment: CDR1 SGHVS and CDR2 FNYEAQ. With 0 bases removed from V and 0 bases from J, the gap between germline ends came to 6 bases.

V and J are TRBV4-2 and TRBJ2-3; D is possibly TRBD1 (5 bases). The V gene's germline CDR1 is LGHNA and CDR2 YNFKEQ. The CDR3 has 15 residues. V shed 0 bases and J shed 4 bases, with 11 bases lying between them. CDR3 sequence reads: CASSQDQGTPDTQYF. The CDR3 nucleotides are TGTGCCAGCAGCCAAGATCAGGGTACCCCAGATACGCAGTATTTT.

This clone qualifies as large. This chain links TRBV5-6 with TRBJ2-3; 9 nucleotides match TRBD1. The CDR3 loop spans 16 amino acids. From germline, CDR1 is SGHDT and CDR2 YYEEEE. Trimming took 0 bases from V and 3 from J; bases not matched to a gene: 5. The CDR3 DNA reads TGTGCCAGCAGCTTGGACAGTGGGACAGGGACAGATACGCAGTATTTT. As protein: CASSLDSGTGTDTQYF.

CDR3 sequence (DNA): TGTGCCAGTAGTACCGAACTAGCCTCAGATACGCAGTATTTT. Translation gives CASSTELASDTQYF. The gene calls are TRBV19 and TRBJ2-3; the D gene is possibly TRBD2 (6 bases). V gave up 4 bases and J gave up 4 bases, with 12 bases separating them. The CDR3 runs 14 residues. Germline V lookup: CDR1 LNHDA, CDR2 SQIVND (reference sequence).

This chain links TRBV6-1 with TRBJ1-1; D call uncertain. Trimming removed 7 bases from V and 11 bases from J, with 17 bases in between. The CDR3 consists of 12 residues. Germline V gives CDR1 MNHNS, CDR2 SASEGT. The CDR3, as DNA: TGTGCCAGCAATAGCCTATTGCTGCCGGCTTTCTTT. Translation: CASNSLLLPAFF.

This chain joins TRBV28 and TRBJ1-5, with TRBD1 identical over 7 bases. Germline CDR1 reads MDHEN; CDR2 reads SYDVKM. V lost 6 bases and J lost 1; bases outside the gene matches: 6. The length of the CDR3 is 15 residues. The CDR3 DNA reads TGTGCCAGCAGGATCGACAGGGTGAGCAATCAGCCCCAGCATTTT. Protein sequence: CASRIDRVSNQPQHF.

The chain carries TRBV10-3 and TRBJ1-1; D uncertain. The CDR3 sequence is 14 residues long. Trimming shortened V by 7 bases and J by 1 base, and 13 bases separated the two germline ends. Germline V CDR1 and CDR2: ENHRY, SYGVKD. This chain's CDR3 is CAIKSDTQNTEAFF. The CDR3 nucleotides are TGTGCCATCAAGTCGGATACTCAGAACACTGAAGCTTTCTTT.

V is TRBV7-2 and J is TRBJ2-1; 14 bases align to TRBD2. The length of the CDR3 is 19 residues. The germline V gene encodes CDR1 SGHTA and CDR2 FQGNSA. V shed 5 bases, J shed 0 bases, and the junction held 9 bases outside the gene matches. The CDR3 is CASSRVSGTSGSSYNEQFF. As DNA, the CDR3 is TGTGCCAGCAGCCGAGTATCCGGGACTAGCGGGAGCTCCTACAATGAGCAGTTCTTC.

By sample fraction, this clone is medium-sized. The chain recombines TRBV20-1 with TRBJ1-1; no firm D call. The CDR3 is made up of 9 amino acids. Trimming cost V 0 bases and J 7 bases, with 0 bases left between them. Germline V gives CDR1 DFQATT, CDR2 SNEGSKA (reference sequence). The CDR3 nucleotides are TGCAGTGCTAGAGATGAAGCTTTCTTT. It codes for CSARDEAFF.

This chain connects TRBV6-1 to TRBJ1-1, with D hard to call. The CDR3 contains 12 residues. CDR1 and CDR2 (germline): MNHNS, SASEGT. Trimming took off 6 bases at V and 1 base at J, with 6 bases between the two ends. In DNA form, the CDR3 reads TGTGCCAGCAGCGTGGGGAACACTGAAGCTTTCTTT. Translated: CASSVGNTEAFF.

The V gene is TRBV4-2, the J gene TRBJ1-2; D is unresolved. Trimming removed 1 base from V and 4 bases from J, with 16 bases in between. CDR1 and CDR2 from the germline V gene are LGHNA and YNFKEQ. The CDR3 contains 16 residues. DNA for the CDR3: TGTGCCAGCAGCCAAGGGGCCGACTGGATTGCCTATGGCTACACCTTC. This translates into CASSQGADWIAYGYTF.

The V call is TRBV5-4, the J call TRBJ2-3; 7 positions agree with TRBD1. This CDR3 is 18 amino acids long. Germline lookup yields CDR1 SGHNT and CDR2 YYREEE (reference sequence). V dropped 1 base and J dropped 4; count of bases not matched to a gene: 15. This CDR3 is CASSLLVATGSIADTQYF. The CDR3 nucleotides read TGTGCCAGCAGCTTGCTAGTAGCGACAGGGTCCATCGCAGATACGCAGTATTTT.